A selection of T cell receptor beta chains follows, all from one sample in a study of T cell responses to AZD1222 COVID-19 vaccine. Assay: immunoSEQ multiplex PCR; the TCRdb copy retains only in-frame clones and omits some. The data hold approximately 65,000 clones, with about 80% observed a single time. Sequences were derived from peripheral blood, sampled on day 0 of AZD1222 vaccination. These receptors all come from an adult in good health. The CDR3 runs from the conserved cysteine through the conserved F or W. Fields, in order: V gene, clone size, D gene, J gene, CDR3 DNA, CDR3 protein. The D gene is left open where the match is weak. The size of a clone is reported for some rows only, either as once, few or many, or as a class for expanded clones.

V: TRBV19; size: .; D: .; J: TRBJ2-4; DNA: TGTGCCAGTATCGGAGCGGGTGGTGCCAAAAACATTCAGTACTTC; CDR3: CASIGAGGAKNIQYF
V: TRBV5-1; size: .; D: TRBD2; J: TRBJ2-5; DNA: TGCGCCAGCAGCCCGGGACTAGCGGGGGGCGTCCAAGAGACCCAGTACTTC; CDR3: CASSPGLAGGVQETQYF
V: TRBV13; size: .; D: .; J: TRBJ2-5; DNA: TGTGCCAGCAGCTTAAACTACCAAGAGACCCAGTACTTC; CDR3: CASSLNYQETQYF
V: TRBV6-5; size: once; D: .; J: TRBJ1-4; DNA: TGTGCCAGCAGTTACAGGGTTGAAAAACTGTTTTTT; CDR3: CASSYRVEKLFF
V: TRBV3-1/TRBV3-2; size: few; D: TRBD1; J: TRBJ1-1; DNA: TGTGCCAGCATGAAGGGAACGACAGGGGCCATGAACACTGAAGCTTTCTTT; CDR3: CASMKGTTGAMNTEAFF
V: TRBV5-6; size: .; D: .; J: TRBJ1-5; DNA: TGTGCCAGCAGCTTGGCCTCGCTTGGCAATCAGCCCCAGCATTTT; CDR3: CASSLASLGNQPQHF
V: TRBV10-1; size: .; D: .; J: TRBJ1-1; DNA: TGCGCCAGCAGTGACCGGGGAATCACTGAAGCTTTCTTT; CDR3: CASSDRGITEAFF
V: TRBV18; size: .; D: .; J: TRBJ1-1; DNA: TGTGCCAGCTCACCTTCAGGATTTACTGAAGCTTTCTTT; CDR3: CASSPSGFTEAFF
V: TRBV5-1; size: .; D: .; J: TRBJ1-5; DNA: TGCGCCAGCAGCTCCGGGACCCCTAATCAGCCCCAGCATTTT; CDR3: CASSSGTPNQPQHF
V: TRBV10-1; size: .; D: .; J: TRBJ2-7; DNA: TGCGCCAGCAGTGAGACGGCTACCTACGAGCAGTACTTC; CDR3: CASSETATYEQYF
V: TRBV29-1; size: .; D: .; J: TRBJ2-1; DNA: TGCAGCGTGGAAGGGACATTTTACCCGTTCTTC; CDR3: CSVEGTFYPFF
V: TRBV29-1; size: .; D: TRBD1; J: TRBJ2-2; DNA: TGCAGCGTTAGGTTTGAGACAGGGCCTACCGGGGAGCTGTTTTTT; CDR3: CSVRFETGPTGELFF
V: TRBV4-1; size: .; D: TRBD1; J: TRBJ2-4; DNA: TGCGCCAGCAGCCAAGAGAGCTCAGGGGGCCTTCAGTACTTC; CDR3: CASSQESSGGLQYF
V: TRBV9; size: .; D: .; J: TRBJ2-7; DNA: TGTGCCAGCAGCGTAGTTCCGGGGGGGACAGCCTACGAGCAGTACTTC; CDR3: CASSVVPGGTAYEQYF
V: TRBV19; size: .; D: .; J: TRBJ1-4; DNA: TGTGCCACCCGGCTGACAGGCTTTAATGAAAAACTGTTTTTT; CDR3: CATRLTGFNEKLFF
V: TRBV6-2/TRBV6-3; size: many; D: .; J: TRBJ1-2; DNA: TGTGCCAGCAGTTACCGTCAGGGGCCCTGCACCTTC; CDR3: CASSYRQGPCTF
V: TRBV7-9; size: .; D: TRBD1; J: TRBJ2-7; DNA: TGTGCCAGCAGCTTAGAGGGGACAGCTAGCACCGAGCAGTACTTC; CDR3: CASSLEGTASTEQYF
V: TRBV5-5; size: .; D: TRBD1; J: TRBJ2-1; DNA: TGTGCCAGCAGCCTGACAGGGGGCGAGTACAATGAGCAGTTCTTC; CDR3: CASSLTGGEYNEQFF
V: TRBV29-1; size: .; D: .; J: TRBJ2-3; DNA: TGCAGCGTTGAAGGTCTTACAGATACGCAGTATTTT; CDR3: CSVEGLTDTQYF
V: TRBV10-2; size: .; D: TRBD2; J: TRBJ2-5; DNA: TGCGCCAGCAGTGATGGGACTAGCGGGCGGTACCAAGAGACCCAGTACTTC; CDR3: CASSDGTSGRYQETQYF
V: TRBV18; size: .; D: .; J: TRBJ2-3; DNA: TGTGCCAGCTCACCACAGTCGGGTAGCGGCACAGATACGCAGTATTTT; CDR3: CASSPQSGSGTDTQYF
V: TRBV24-1; size: .; D: .; J: TRBJ1-5; DNA: TGTGCCACCAGTGTAGGGGGGGGTCAGCCCCAGCATTTT; CDR3: CATSVGGGQPQHF
V: TRBV28; size: .; D: .; J: TRBJ1-3; DNA: TGTGCCAGCAGTTTATCGCTCGGGGGGTGGGTAGGAGGGACTGGAAACACCATATATTTT; CDR3: CASSLSLGGWVGGTGNTIYF
V: TRBV4-1; size: .; D: .; J: TRBJ1-2; DNA: TGCGCCAGCAGCCAAGAAGTCAGGGGAACTGGCTACACCTTC; CDR3: CASSQEVRGTGYTF
V: TRBV5-1; size: few; D: .; J: TRBJ2-5; DNA: TGCGCCAGCAGCTTGGGGTGGCTGAAGGATAAAGAGACCCAGTACTTC; CDR3: CASSLGWLKDKETQYF
V: TRBV19; size: .; D: .; J: TRBJ2-2; DNA: TGTGCCAGTAGTGAGCCCTCAGGGGACTACACCGGGGAGCTGTTTTTT; CDR3: CASSEPSGDYTGELFF
V: TRBV29-1; size: .; D: .; J: TRBJ1-1; DNA: TGCAGCGTAACGACAGCGTCGGGGTCAGCTGAAGCTTTCTTT; CDR3: CSVTTASGSAEAFF
V: TRBV6-5; size: .; D: TRBD1; J: TRBJ2-1; DNA: TGTGCCAGCAGTATACGCAGGGGGTACGATGAGCAGTTCTTC; CDR3: CASSIRRGYDEQFF
V: TRBV14; size: .; D: TRBD1; J: TRBJ1-6; DNA: TGTGCCAGCAGCCAAACAGGGGAGCCTGATAATTCACCCCTCCACTTT; CDR3: CASSQTGEPDNSPLHF
V: TRBV7-2; size: .; D: .; J: TRBJ2-2; DNA: TGTGCCAGCAGCTTAGTATACGGGAACACCGGGGAGCTGTTTTTT; CDR3: CASSLVYGNTGELFF
V: TRBV6-6; size: .; D: .; J: TRBJ2-2; DNA: TGTGCCAGCAGGCCTATACGGGGGCCGAACACCGGGGAGCTGTTTTTT; CDR3: CASRPIRGPNTGELFF
V: TRBV19; size: once; D: .; J: TRBJ2-1; DNA: TGTGCCAGTAGCGTTTCCTACAATGAGCAGTTCTTC; CDR3: CASSVSYNEQFF
V: TRBV10-3; size: .; D: .; J: TRBJ1-6; DNA: TGTGCCATCAGCCCCGGGAGGGATAATTCACCCCTCCACTTT; CDR3: CAISPGRDNSPLHF
V: TRBV3-1/TRBV3-2; size: once; D: .; J: TRBJ1-1; DNA: TGTGCCAGCAGCCGGACTCAGAACACTGAAGCTTTCTTT; CDR3: CASSRTQNTEAFF
V: TRBV12-3/TRBV12-4; size: .; D: .; J: TRBJ2-2; DNA: TGTGCCAGCAAACACGAGAACACCGGGGAGCTGTTTTTT; CDR3: CASKHENTGELFF
V: TRBV7-6; size: .; D: TRBD1; J: TRBJ2-7; DNA: TGTGCCAGCAGCTATGGGACAGGGGGGCCCTACGAGCAGTACTTC; CDR3: CASSYGTGGPYEQYF
V: TRBV7-2; size: .; D: .; J: TRBJ2-6; DNA: TGTGCCAGCAGCTTAGTCGGCTCTGGGGCCAACGTCCTGACTTTC; CDR3: CASSLVGSGANVLTF
V: TRBV19; size: .; D: TRBD2; J: TRBJ2-3; DNA: TGTGCCAGTAGTATGAGGCTAGCGGGGGTTCGCACAGATACGCAGTATTTT; CDR3: CASSMRLAGVRTDTQYF
V: TRBV9; size: .; D: .; J: TRBJ1-1; DNA: TGTGCCAGCAGCGTATCTCGCCACGTCGGAGGCACTGAAGCTTTCTTT; CDR3: CASSVSRHVGGTEAFF
V: TRBV7-7; size: .; D: .; J: TRBJ2-7; DNA: TGTGCTAGCAGCTTAGGAGGGACAGACGAGCAGTACTTC; CDR3: CASSLGGTDEQYF
V: TRBV7-2; size: .; D: .; J: TRBJ1-5; DNA: TGTGCCAGCAGCTTAAGTAATAGCAATCAGCCCCAGCATTTT; CDR3: CASSLSNSNQPQHF
V: TRBV19; size: .; D: .; J: TRBJ1-2; DNA: TGTGCCAGTAGTGTTGGGACGGGATCTGTTAGCTATGGCTACACCTTC; CDR3: CASSVGTGSVSYGYTF
V: TRBV13; size: .; D: .; J: TRBJ1-2; DNA: TGTGCCAGCAGCCCATCCACAGGATATTCCCCCTATGGCTACACCTTC; CDR3: CASSPSTGYSPYGYTF